These T cell receptor beta chains were read from a single sample in a study of control samples from healthy donors and cancer patients. Sequencing was performed with immunoSEQ multiplex PCR; in TCRdb, only in-frame clones are kept and a portion is missing. The data contain about 120,000 clones, 93% of them seen just once; the ten biggest clones take up 2.6%. Sequenced sample: blood. The receptors originated from a man aged 30 to 45 in good health. The CDR3 runs from the conserved cysteine through the conserved F or W. D genes are given only for firm matches. A clone size is listed for some rows: how often the clone was seen (once, few, many), or a class if it is expanded.

CDR3 length,J gene,V gene,D gene,clone size,CDR3 protein,CDR3 DNA
13,TRBJ1-5,TRBV2,.,.,CASSEEIFQPQHF,TGTGCCAGCAGTGAAGAGATCTTTCAGCCCCAGCATTTT
16,TRBJ2-5,TRBV6-4,.,once,CASSAPIGGAGETQYF,TGTGCCAGCAGTGCCCCGATAGGGGGGGCAGGAGAGACCCAGTACTTC
13,TRBJ2-5,TRBV9,.,.,CASSVDAGETQYF,TGTGCCAGCAGCGTAGATGCAGGGGAGACCCAGTACTTC
13,TRBJ1-6,TRBV12-3/TRBV12-4,TRBD1,.,CACLRGPNSPLHF,TGTGCCTGCTTAAGGGGGCCCAATTCACCCCTCCACTTT
11,TRBJ1-3,TRBV20-1,.,.,CSATTGNTIYF,TGCAGTGCTACGACTGGAAACACCATATATTTT
12,TRBJ2-1,TRBV10-2,.,.,CASKEDHNEQFF,TGCGCCAGCAAGGAGGACCACAATGAGCAGTTCTTC
11,TRBJ2-7,TRBV28,.,once,CASSLYYEQYF,TGTGCCAGCAGTTTATACTACGAGCAGTACTTC
12,TRBJ2-3,TRBV6-6,.,.,CASIDGVDTQYF,TGTGCCAGCATCGATGGAGTTGATACGCAGTATTTT
13,TRBJ2-2,TRBV3-1/TRBV3-2,.,.,CASSQGSGGELFF,TGTGCCAGCAGCCAAGGCTCGGGCGGGGAGCTGTTTTTT
19,TRBJ2-2,TRBV5-1,.,.,CASSRYIPGPSPNTGELFF,TGCGCCAGCAGCCGGTACATCCCGGGTCCCAGCCCGAACACCGGGGAGCTGTTTTTT
15,TRBJ2-2,TRBV15,TRBD1,.,CATSRFRQGAGELFF,TGTGCCACCAGCAGGTTTAGACAGGGAGCCGGGGAGCTGTTTTTT
17,TRBJ1-2,TRBV7-2,.,.,CASSLALWGLGNYGYTF,TGTGCCAGCAGCTTAGCTCTCTGGGGGCTGGGGAACTATGGCTACACCTTC
15,TRBJ1-3,TRBV5-8,.,.,CASSLHAASGNTIYF,TGTGCCAGCAGCTTACACGCCGCCTCTGGAAACACCATATATTTT
18,TRBJ1-3,TRBV7-6,TRBD1,.,CASSLIPLPGQIGNTIYF,TGTGCCAGCAGCCTAATTCCCCTCCCGGGACAGATTGGAAACACCATATATTTT
11,TRBJ1-2,TRBV20-1,.,.,CSPRERNGYTF,TGCAGTCCGAGAGAGCGGAACGGCTACACCTTC
14,TRBJ1-2,TRBV2,.,.,CASSEAPGLYGYTF,TGTGCCAGCAGTGAAGCCCCGGGCCTGTATGGCTACACCTTC
16,TRBJ1-4,TRBV4-1,TRBD1,.,CASSQGPGQGEEKLFF,TGCGCCAGCAGCCAGGGTCCGGGACAGGGGGAAGAAAAACTGTTTTTT
14,TRBJ1-5,TRBV6-4,.,.,CASSDALGTQPQHF,TGTGCCAGCAGTGACGCGTTGGGGACTCAGCCCCAGCATTTT
12,TRBJ2-1,TRBV5-1,.,.,CASSLARGEQFF,TGCGCCAGCAGCTTGGCACGGGGTGAGCAGTTCTTC
13,TRBJ1-1,TRBV30,TRBD1,.,CAWKGQGNTEAFF,TGTGCCTGGAAGGGACAGGGGAACACTGAAGCTTTCTTT
14,TRBJ1-2,TRBV28,.,.,CASSAWDGNYGYTF,TGTGCCAGCAGTGCCTGGGACGGCAACTATGGCTACACCTTC
15,TRBJ1-3,TRBV5-1,.,.,CASSFYGGAGNTIYF,TGCGCCAGCAGCTTTTACGGGGGAGCTGGAAACACCATATATTTT
14,TRBJ1-2,TRBV28,TRBD1,.,CASSPTGQGYGYTF,TGTGCCAGCAGTCCAACGGGACAGGGCTATGGCTACACCTTC
16,TRBJ1-1,TRBV27,.,once,CASSRRTFGTDTEAFF,TGTGCCAGCAGTCGACGGACATTCGGTACGGACACTGAAGCTTTCTTT
12,TRBJ2-3,TRBV7-3,.,.,CASSWGTDTQYF,TGTGCCAGCAGCTGGGGCACAGATACGCAGTATTTT
11,TRBJ1-2,TRBV6-5,.,.,CASSPVLGYTF,TGTGCCAGCAGCCCCGTACTAGGCTACACCTTC
16,TRBJ2-1,TRBV5-4,.,.,CASIKRGSGVDNEQFF,TGTGCCAGCATCAAGAGGGGGAGCGGGGTCGACAATGAGCAGTTCTTC